The 4 T cell receptor beta chains presented below share a single source sample, sequenced in a study of blood T cell repertoires in COVID-19. This table comes from immunoSEQ multiplex PCR, and its TCRdb copy is limited to in-frame clones, with some not included. The table records approximately 80,000 clones, 70% to 80% of them present only once. The specimen was peripheral blood. These receptors were collected from a man aged 65 to 79 with active or convalescent COVID-19.

V usage is TRBV2 and J usage is TRBJ1-2; D is unclear. CDR1 is SNHLY, CDR2 FYNNEI, per germline. With 6 bases removed from V and 10 bases from J, the gap between germline ends came to 12 bases. The CDR3 contains 11 residues. The CDR3 sequence: CASRYTSPYTF. The CDR3 nucleotides are TGTGCCAGCAGATATACTAGCCCCTACACCTTC.

The chain links TRBV6-6 to TRBJ2-5; D is possibly TRBD2 (5 bases). The V end was cut by 5 bases, the J end by 2 bases, with 15 bases between. From germline, CDR1 is MNHNY and CDR2 SVGAGI (reference sequence). The CDR3 is 15 residues long. The CDR3 is CASSPRQSGQETQYF. The CDR3 DNA follows: TGTGCCAGCAGTCCCCGACAATCGGGGCAAGAGACCCAGTACTTC.

The chain joins TRBV6-5 to TRBJ1-1; 7 positions match TRBD1. CDR1 is MNHEY and CDR2 is SVGAGI in the germline V gene. This CDR3 contains 15 residues. The V segment lost 9 bases and the J segment 2 bases; nucleotides outside the gene matches: 12. The CDR3 DNA follows: TGTGCCAGTTATACAGGGGACTTGTTAAACACTGAAGCTTTCTTT. Translating gives CASYTGDLLNTEAFF.

V usage is TRBV5-4 and J usage is TRBJ1-2, with 7 bases matching TRBD1. The J segment lost 0 bases and the V segment lost 2 bases, leaving 7 bases of the junction unmatched. There are 16 residues in the CDR3. Germline V lookup: CDR1 SGHNT, CDR2 YYREEE (reference sequence). In DNA, the CDR3 is TGTGCCAGCAGCTTCACAGGGGCCCGAGCTAACTATGGCTACACCTTC. Translated: CASSFTGARANYGYTF.